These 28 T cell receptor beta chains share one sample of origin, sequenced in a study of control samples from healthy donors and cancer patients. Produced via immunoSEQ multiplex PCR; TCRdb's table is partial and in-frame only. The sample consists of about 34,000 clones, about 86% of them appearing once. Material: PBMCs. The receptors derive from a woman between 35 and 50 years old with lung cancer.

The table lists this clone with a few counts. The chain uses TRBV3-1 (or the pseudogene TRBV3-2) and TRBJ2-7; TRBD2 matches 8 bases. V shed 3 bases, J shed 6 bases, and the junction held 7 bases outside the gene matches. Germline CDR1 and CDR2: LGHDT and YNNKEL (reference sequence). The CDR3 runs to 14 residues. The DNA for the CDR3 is TGTGCCAGCAGCCATAACGGGGGGGAGACCGAGCAGTACTTC. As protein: CASSHNGGETEQYF.

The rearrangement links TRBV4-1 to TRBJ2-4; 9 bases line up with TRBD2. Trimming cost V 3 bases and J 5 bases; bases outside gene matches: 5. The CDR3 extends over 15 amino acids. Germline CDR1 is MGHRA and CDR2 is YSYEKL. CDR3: CASSQSGLAQNIQYF. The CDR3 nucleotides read TGCGCCAGCAGCCAGTCGGGACTAGCACAAAACATTCAGTACTTC.

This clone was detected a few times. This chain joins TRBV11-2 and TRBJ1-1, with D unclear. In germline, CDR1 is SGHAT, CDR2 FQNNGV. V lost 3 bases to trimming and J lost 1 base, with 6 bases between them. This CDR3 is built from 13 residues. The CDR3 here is CASSFSENTEAFF. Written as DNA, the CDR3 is TGTGCCAGCAGCTTTTCTGAGAACACTGAAGCTTTCTTT.

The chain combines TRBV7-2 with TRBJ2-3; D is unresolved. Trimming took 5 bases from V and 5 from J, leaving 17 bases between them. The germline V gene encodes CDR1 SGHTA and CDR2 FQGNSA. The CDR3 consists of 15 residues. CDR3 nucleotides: TGTGCCAGCAGCCTAGAAAAGGGCCGGGTAGATACGCAGTATTTT. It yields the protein CASSLEKGRVDTQYF. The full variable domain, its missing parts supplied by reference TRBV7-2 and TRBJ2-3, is GAGVSQSPSNKVTEKGKDVELRCDPISGHTALYWYRQSLGQGLEFLIYFQGNSAPDKSGLPSDRFSAERTGGSVSTLTIQRTQQEDSAVYLCASSLEKGRVDTQYFGPGTRLTVL.

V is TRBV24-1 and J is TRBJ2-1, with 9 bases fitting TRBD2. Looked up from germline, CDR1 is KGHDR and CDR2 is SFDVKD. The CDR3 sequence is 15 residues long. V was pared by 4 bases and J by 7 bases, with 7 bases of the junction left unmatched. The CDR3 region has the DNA TGTGCCACCAGTGACTCCGGGCGGGGGGGTAATGAGCAGTTCTTC. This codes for CATSDSGRGGNEQFF.

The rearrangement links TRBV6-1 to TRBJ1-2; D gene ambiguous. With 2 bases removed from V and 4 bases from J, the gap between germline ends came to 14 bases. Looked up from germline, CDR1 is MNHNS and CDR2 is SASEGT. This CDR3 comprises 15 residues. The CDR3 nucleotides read TGTGCCAGCAGTGAAATTGGAGGAACGGGCTATGGCTACACCTTC. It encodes CASSEIGGTGYGYTF.

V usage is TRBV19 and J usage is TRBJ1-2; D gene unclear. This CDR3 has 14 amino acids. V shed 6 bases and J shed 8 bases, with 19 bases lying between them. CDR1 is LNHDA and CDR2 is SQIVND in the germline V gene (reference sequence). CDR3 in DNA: TGTGCCAGTAGAGAGGGCGGGGAGACTTGGGGCTACACCTTC. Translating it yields CASREGGETWGYTF.

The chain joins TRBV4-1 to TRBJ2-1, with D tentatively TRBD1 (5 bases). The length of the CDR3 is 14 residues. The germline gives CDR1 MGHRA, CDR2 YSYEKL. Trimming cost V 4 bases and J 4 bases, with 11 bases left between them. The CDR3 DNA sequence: TGCGCCAGCAGCCCGGATGGGGCTTACAATGAGCAGTTCTTC. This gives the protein CASSPDGAYNEQFF.

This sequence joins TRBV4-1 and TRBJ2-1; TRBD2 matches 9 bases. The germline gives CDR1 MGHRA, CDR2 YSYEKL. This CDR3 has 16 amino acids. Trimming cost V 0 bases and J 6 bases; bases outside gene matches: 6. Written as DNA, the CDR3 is TGCGCCAGCAGCCAAGAGAGCGGGGGGCGGGTCAATGAGCAGTTCTTC. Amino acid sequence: CASSQESGGRVNEQFF.

In DNA, the CDR3 is TGTGCCAGCAGTCTGATTAGCGGGGGGCCTACCTACGAGCAGTACTTC. Its protein is CASSLISGGPTYEQYF. The genes are TRBV7-8 and TRBJ2-7; 10 bases fit TRBD2. V lost 6 bases, J lost 2 bases, and 10 bases stayed unmatched. Germline assignment: CDR1 SGHVS and CDR2 FQNEAQ. The CDR3 spans 16 residues.

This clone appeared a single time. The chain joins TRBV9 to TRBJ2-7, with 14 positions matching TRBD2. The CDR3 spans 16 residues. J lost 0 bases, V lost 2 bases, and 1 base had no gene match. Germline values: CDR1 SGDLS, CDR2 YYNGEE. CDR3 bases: TGTGCCAGCAGCGTCGGACTAGCGGGGGGCTCCTACGAGCAGTACTTC. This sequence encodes CASSVGLAGGSYEQYF.

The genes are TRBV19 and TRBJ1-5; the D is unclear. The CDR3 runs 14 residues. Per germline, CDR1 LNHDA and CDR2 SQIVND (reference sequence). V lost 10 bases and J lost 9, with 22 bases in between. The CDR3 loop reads CATSFSALSMPQHF. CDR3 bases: TGTGCCACTTCATTCTCGGCCCTCTCCATGCCCCAGCATTTT.

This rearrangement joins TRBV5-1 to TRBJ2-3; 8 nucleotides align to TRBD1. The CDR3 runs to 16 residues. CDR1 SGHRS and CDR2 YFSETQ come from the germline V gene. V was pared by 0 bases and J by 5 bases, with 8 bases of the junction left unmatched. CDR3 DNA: TGCGCCAGCAGCTTGGTAGTGACAGGGGCGGAAGATACGCAGTATTTT. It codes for CASSLVVTGAEDTQYF.

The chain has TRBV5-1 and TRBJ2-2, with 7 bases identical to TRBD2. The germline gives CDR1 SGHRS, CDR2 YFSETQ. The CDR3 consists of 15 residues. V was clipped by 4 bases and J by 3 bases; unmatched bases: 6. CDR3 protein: CASSLRDYYTGELFF. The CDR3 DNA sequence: TGCGCCAGCAGCCTCCGGGACTACTACACCGGGGAGCTGTTTTTT.

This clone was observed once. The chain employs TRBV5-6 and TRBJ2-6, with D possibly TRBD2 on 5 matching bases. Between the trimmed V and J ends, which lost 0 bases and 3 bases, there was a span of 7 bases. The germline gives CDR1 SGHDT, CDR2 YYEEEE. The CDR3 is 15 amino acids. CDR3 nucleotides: TGTGCCAGCAGCTTGGCCGGGGTTGGGGCCAACGTCCTGACTTTC. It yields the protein CASSLAGVGANVLTF.

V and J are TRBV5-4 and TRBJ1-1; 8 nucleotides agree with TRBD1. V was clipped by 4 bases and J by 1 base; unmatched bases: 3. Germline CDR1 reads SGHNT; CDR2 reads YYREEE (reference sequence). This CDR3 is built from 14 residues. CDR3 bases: TGTGCCAGCAGCCCGACAGGGGCGAACACTGAAGCTTTCTTT. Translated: CASSPTGANTEAFF.

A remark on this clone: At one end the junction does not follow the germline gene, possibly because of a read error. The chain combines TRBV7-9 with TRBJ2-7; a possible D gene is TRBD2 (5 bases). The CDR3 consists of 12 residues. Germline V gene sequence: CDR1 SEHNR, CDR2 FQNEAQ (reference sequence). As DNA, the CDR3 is TGTGCCGGCAGCGTGGGAGCCTACGAGCAGTACTTC. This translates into CAGSVGAYEQYF.

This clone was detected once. In DNA, the CDR3 is TGTGCCAGCAGCCCCGAGATAGCGGACAATGAGCAGTTCTTC. Translated: CASSPEIADNEQFF. V and J are TRBV3-1 (or the pseudogene TRBV3-2) and TRBJ2-1, with D perhaps TRBD2 (6 bases). Per the germline V gene, CDR1 is LGHDT and CDR2 is YNNKEL (reference sequence). V lost 4 bases and J lost 5, with 12 bases in between. The CDR3 length is 14 residues.

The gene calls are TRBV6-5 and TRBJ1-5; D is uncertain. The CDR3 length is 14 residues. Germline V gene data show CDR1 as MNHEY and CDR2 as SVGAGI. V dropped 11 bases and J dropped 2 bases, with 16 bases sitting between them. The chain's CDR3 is CACLYGGGNQPQHF. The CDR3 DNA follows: TGTGCCTGCCTATACGGCGGGGGCAATCAGCCCCAGCATTTT.

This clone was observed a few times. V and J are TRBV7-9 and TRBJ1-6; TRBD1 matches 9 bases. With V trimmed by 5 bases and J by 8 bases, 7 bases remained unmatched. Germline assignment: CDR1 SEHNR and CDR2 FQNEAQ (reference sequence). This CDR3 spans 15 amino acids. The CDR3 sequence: CASSPWDRADSPLHF. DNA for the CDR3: TGTGCCAGCAGCCCGTGGGACAGGGCCGATTCACCCCTCCACTTT.

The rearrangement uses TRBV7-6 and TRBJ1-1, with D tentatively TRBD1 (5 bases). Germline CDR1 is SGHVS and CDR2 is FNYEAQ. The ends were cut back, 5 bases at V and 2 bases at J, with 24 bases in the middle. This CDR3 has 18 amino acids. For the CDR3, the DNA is TGTGCCAGCAGCCCGAGGGGTAGGGGTCCCGGGATTAACACTGAAGCTTTCTTT. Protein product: CASSPRGRGPGINTEAFF.

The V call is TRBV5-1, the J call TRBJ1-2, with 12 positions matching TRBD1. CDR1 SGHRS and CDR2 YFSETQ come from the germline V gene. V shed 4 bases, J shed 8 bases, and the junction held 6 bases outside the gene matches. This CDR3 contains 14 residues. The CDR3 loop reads CASSAGTGGKGYTF. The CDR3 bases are TGCGCCAGCAGCGCCGGGACAGGGGGCAAGGGCTACACCTTC.

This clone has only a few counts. The CDR3 reads CASSDSTGASNQPQHF. The CDR3 nucleotides are TGTGCCAGCAGTGATTCGACAGGGGCCTCCAATCAGCCCCAGCATTTT. The rearrangement links TRBV6-1 to TRBJ1-5; 8 nucleotides agree with TRBD1. This CDR3 has 16 amino acids. The germline gives CDR1 MNHNS, CDR2 SASEGT. V shed 3 bases, J shed 3 bases, and the junction held 7 bases outside the gene matches.

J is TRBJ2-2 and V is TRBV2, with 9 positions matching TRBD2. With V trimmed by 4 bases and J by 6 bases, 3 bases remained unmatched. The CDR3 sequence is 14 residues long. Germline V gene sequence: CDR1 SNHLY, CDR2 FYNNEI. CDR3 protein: CASSVGGGAGELFF. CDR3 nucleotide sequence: TGTGCCAGCAGTGTAGGCGGGGGGGCCGGGGAGCTGTTTTTT. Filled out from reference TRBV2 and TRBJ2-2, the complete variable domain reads EPEVTQTPSHQVTQMGQEVILRCVPISNHLYFYWYRQILGQKVEFLVSFYNNEISEKSEIFDDQFSVERPDGSNFTLKIRSTKLEDSAMYFCASSVGGGAGELFFGEGSRLTVL.

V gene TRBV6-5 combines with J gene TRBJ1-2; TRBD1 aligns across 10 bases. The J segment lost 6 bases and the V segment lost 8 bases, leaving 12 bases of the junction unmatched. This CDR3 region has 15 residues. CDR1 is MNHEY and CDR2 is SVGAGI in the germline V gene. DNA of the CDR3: TGTGCCAGCGGCACGACGGGACAGGGGAATCATGGCTACACCTTC. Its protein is CASGTTGQGNHGYTF.

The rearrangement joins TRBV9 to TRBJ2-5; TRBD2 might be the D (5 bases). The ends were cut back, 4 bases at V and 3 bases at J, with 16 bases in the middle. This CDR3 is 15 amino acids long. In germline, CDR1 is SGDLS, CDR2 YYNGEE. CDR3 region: CASSPWGAAEETQYF. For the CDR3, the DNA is TGTGCCAGCAGCCCTTGGGGAGCGGCGGAAGAGACCCAGTACTTC.

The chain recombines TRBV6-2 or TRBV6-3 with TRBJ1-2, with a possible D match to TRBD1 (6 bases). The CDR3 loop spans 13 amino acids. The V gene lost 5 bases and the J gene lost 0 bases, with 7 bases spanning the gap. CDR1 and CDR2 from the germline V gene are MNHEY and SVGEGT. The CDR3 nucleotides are TGTGCCAGCAGTCGACAGGCTAACTATGGCTACACCTTC. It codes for CASSRQANYGYTF.

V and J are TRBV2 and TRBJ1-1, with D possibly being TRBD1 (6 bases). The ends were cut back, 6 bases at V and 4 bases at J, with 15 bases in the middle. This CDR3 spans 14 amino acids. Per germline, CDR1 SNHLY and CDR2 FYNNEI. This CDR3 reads CASRAIGGGTEAFF. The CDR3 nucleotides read TGTGCCAGCAGAGCCATAGGGGGAGGCACTGAAGCTTTCTTT.